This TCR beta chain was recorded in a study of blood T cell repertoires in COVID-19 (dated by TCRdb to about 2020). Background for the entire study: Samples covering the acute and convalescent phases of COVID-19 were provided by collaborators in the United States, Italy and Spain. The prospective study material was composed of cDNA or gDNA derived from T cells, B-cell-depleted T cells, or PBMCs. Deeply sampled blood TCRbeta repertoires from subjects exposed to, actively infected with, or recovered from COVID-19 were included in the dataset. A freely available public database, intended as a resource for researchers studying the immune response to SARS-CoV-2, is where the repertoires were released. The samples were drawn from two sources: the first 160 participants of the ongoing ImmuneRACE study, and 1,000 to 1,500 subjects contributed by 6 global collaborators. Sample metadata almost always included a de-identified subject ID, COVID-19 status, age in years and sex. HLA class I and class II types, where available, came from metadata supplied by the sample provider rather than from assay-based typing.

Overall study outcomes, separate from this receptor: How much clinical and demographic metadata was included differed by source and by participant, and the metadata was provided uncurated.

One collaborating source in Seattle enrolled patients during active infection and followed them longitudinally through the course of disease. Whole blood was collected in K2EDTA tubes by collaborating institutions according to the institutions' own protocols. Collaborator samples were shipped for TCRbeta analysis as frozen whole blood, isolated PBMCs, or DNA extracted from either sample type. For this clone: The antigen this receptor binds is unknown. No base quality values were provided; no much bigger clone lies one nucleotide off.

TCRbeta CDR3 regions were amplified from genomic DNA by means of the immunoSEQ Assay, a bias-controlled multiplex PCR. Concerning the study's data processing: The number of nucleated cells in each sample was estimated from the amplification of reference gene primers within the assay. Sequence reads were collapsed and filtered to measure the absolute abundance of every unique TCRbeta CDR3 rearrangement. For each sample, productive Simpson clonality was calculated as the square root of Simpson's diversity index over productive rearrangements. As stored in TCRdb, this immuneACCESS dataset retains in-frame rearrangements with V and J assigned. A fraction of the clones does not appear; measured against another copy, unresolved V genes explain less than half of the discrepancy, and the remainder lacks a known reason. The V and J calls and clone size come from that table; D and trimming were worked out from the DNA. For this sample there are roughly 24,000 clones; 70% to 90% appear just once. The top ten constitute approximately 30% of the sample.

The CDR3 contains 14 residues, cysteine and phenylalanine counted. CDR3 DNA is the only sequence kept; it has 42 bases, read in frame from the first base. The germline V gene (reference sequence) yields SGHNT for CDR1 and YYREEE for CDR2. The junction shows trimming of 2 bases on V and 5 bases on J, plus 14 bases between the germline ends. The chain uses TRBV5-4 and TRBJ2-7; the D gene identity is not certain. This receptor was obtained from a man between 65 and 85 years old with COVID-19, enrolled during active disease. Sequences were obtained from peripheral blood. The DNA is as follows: TGTGCCAGCAGCTTAGTTTCCAGTCGGGACGAGCAGTACTTC. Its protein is CASSLVSSRDEQYF.